The entry that follows covers one TCR beta chain sequence. Its antigen remains unknown. A modified ARM-PCR protocol with three rounds of nested PCR amplified TCRbeta. TCRdb passed the multiplex PCR reads through MiXCR, listing each CDR3 protein once. In the table there are tens of thousands of distinct CDR3 sequences, roughly 70% of which are singletons. The CDR3 loop spans 13 amino acids. Germline V gene lookup returns CDR1 SQVTM and CDR2 ANQGSEA. Trimming took off 8 bases at V and 0 bases at J, with 10 bases between the two ends. This record belongs to a study of tumor and adjacent non-tumor tissue in lung cancer. About the study: Patients were aged about 30 to 80, 9 to 10 men and a handful of women, stage I to III. About 4.17 million productive TCRbeta reads were obtained per sample on average.

General study findings and limits: Compared with tumor, normal lung showed significantly lower TCR diversity. Tumor TCR diversity, when higher, was linked to shorter survival.

RNA was extracted from bulk tissue without any cell sorting. The TCR was taken from a man aged 60-69 years with non-small cell lung cancer. The chain couples TRBV29-1 to TRBJ1-4; D uncertain. The specimen was lung tumor tissue. CDR3 residues: CSTGGATNEKLFF. CDR3 nucleotides: TGCAGCACGGGAGGAGCAACTAATGAAAAACTGTTTTTT.